This TCR beta chain was retrieved from a study of control samples from healthy donors and cancer patients. This CDR3 is 10 amino acids long. Germline loops: CDR1 SQVTM, CDR2 ANQGSEA. V lost 5 bases and J lost 6, with 7 bases in between. Here immunoSEQ multiplex PCR was the method, and the copy in TCRdb shows in-frame clones only, minus some. Among 150,000 to 200,000 clones listed, 70% to 90% were seen once. The chain employs TRBV29-1 and TRBJ1-2; D is unclear. The sequence came from a man younger than 30 in good health. The sample consisted of blood. The CDR3 DNA is TGCAGCGTTCACGGTAATGGCTACACCTTC. Translating gives CSVHGNGYTF. The complete variable domain, with remaining parts taken from reference TRBV29-1 and TRBJ1-2, reads SAVISQKPSRDICQRGTSLTIQCQVDSQVTMMFWYRQQPGQSLTLIATANQGSEATYESGFVIDKFPISRPNLTFSTLTVSNMSPEDSSIYLCSVHGNGYTFGSGTRLTVV.